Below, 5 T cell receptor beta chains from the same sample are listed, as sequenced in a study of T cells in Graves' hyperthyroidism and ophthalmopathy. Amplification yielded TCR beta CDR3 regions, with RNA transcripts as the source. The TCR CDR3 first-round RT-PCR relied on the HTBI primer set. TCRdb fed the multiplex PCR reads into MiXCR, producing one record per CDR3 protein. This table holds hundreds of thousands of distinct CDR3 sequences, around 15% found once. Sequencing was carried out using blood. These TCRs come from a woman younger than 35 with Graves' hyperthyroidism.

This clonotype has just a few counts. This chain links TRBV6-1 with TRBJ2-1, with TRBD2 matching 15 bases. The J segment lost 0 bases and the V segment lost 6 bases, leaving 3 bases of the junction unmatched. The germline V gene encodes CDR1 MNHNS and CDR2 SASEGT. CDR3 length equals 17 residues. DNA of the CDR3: TGTGCCAGCAGCGGACTAGCGGGGGGGAGCTCCTACAATGAGCAGTTCTTC. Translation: CASSGLAGGSSYNEQFF.

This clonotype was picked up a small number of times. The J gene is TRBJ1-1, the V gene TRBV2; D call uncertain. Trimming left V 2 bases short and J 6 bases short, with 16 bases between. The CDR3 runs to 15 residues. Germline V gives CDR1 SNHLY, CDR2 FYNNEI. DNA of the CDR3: TGTGCCAGCAGTGAATATCCGGGGAGAGTCCCTGAAGCTTTCTTT. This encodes CASSEYPGRVPEAFF.

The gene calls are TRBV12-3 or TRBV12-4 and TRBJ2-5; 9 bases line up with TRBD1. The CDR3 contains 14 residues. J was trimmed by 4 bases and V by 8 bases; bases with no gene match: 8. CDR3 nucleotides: TGTGCCAGCCGGGGGACAGGGAGGGGAGAGACCCAGTACTTC. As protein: CASRGTGRGETQYF.

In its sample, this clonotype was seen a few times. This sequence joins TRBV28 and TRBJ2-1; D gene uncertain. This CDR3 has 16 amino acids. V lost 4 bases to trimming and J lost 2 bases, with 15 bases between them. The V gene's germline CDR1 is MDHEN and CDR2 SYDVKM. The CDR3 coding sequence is TGTGCCAGCAGTTCTACATGGGGAATAGCCTACAATGAGCAGTTCTTC. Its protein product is CASSSTWGIAYNEQFF.

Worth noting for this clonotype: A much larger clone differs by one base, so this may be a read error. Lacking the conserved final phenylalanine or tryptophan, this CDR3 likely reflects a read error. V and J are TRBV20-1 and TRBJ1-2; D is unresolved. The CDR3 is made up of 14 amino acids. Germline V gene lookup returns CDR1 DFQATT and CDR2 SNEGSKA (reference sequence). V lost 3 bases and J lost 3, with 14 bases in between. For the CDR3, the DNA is TGCAGTGCTAGGATCGCACGGCTAGACTATGGCTACACCTTA. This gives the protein CSARIARLDYGYTL.